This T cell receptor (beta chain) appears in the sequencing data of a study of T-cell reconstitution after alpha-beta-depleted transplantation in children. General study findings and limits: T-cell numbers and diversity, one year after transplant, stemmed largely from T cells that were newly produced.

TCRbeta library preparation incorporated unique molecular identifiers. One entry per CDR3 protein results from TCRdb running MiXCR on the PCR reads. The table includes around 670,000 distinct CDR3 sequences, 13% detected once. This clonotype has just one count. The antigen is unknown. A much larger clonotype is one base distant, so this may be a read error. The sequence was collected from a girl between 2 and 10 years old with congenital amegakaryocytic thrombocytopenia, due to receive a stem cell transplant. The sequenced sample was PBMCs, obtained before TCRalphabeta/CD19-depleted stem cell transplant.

The CDR3, as DNA: TGTGCCAGCCGAGGCAGCTCTGGACACACCATATATTTT. Residues: CASRGSSGHTIYF. The V call is TRBV12-3 or TRBV12-4, the J call TRBJ1-3; no clear D gene. There are 13 residues in the CDR3.